Below, 27 T cell receptor beta chains from the same sample are listed, as sequenced in a study of cytomegalovirus exposure and HLA in healthy donors. Here immunoSEQ multiplex PCR was the method, and the copy in TCRdb shows in-frame clones only, minus some. Among over 250,000 clones, roughly 85% were seen once, and the ten largest hold roughly 0.99%. Sequencing was done on a sample of PBMCs. The receptors were sampled from a woman aged 18 to 35 in good health and CMV-seronegative.

V gene TRBV19 combines with J gene TRBJ1-6, with 8 bases matching TRBD1. The CDR3 covers 13 residues. The V gene end was trimmed by 3 bases and the J gene end by 10 bases; junction bases not matched to a gene: 2. Germline V gene data show CDR1 as LNHDA and CDR2 as SQIVND (reference sequence). The CDR3 loop is CASSIDRGSPLHF. The CDR3 nucleotides read TGTGCCAGTAGTATTGACAGGGGCTCACCCCTCCACTTT.

This chain uses TRBV29-1 with TRBJ1-1, with D perhaps matching TRBD1 (6 bases). The germline V gene encodes CDR1 SQVTM and CDR2 ANQGSEA. V was trimmed by 6 bases and J by 0 bases, leaving 11 bases between them. The CDR3 extends over 13 amino acids. For the CDR3, the DNA is TGCAGCGTCACAGGGAAATTGAACACTGAAGCTTTCTTT. It is translated as CSVTGKLNTEAFF. The whole variable domain, filled in from reference TRBV29-1 and TRBJ1-1, reads SAVISQKPSRDICQRGTSLTIQCQVDSQVTMMFWYRQQPGQSLTLIATANQGSEATYESGFVIDKFPISRPNLTFSTLTVSNMSPEDSSIYLCSVTGKLNTEAFFGQGTRLTVV.

The chain recombines TRBV5-6 with TRBJ1-1; unclear D gene. CDR1 is SGHDT and CDR2 is YYEEEE in the germline V gene. Trimming removed 0 bases at V and 5 bases at J, with 11 bases between. The CDR3 loop spans 14 amino acids. The DNA of the CDR3 is TGTGCCAGCAGCTTGGTCCCGGGGAGGACTGAAGCTTTCTTT. This encodes CASSLVPGRTEAFF.

J is TRBJ1-1 and V is TRBV5-5; 8 nucleotides match TRBD1. CDR1 is SGHKS, CDR2 YYEKEE, per germline (reference sequence). The CDR3 is 17 residues long. The V gene end was trimmed by 0 bases and the J gene end by 2 bases; junction bases not matched to a gene: 9. The CDR3 here is CASSLGQGRRDNTEAFF. In DNA, the CDR3 is TGTGCCAGCAGCTTGGGACAGGGGAGGAGGGACAACACTGAAGCTTTCTTT.

This clone was counted a few times. In nucleotides, the CDR3 is TGCAGCGTTGCACAGGGCGGCTATGGCTACACCTTC. Its protein product is CSVAQGGYGYTF. The chain combines TRBV29-1 with TRBJ1-2; a weak D match, TRBD1 (6 bases). Trimming left V 4 bases short and J 4 bases short, with 10 bases between. Germline V gene data show CDR1 as SQVTM and CDR2 as ANQGSEA. The CDR3 has 12 residues. The complete variable domain, with remaining parts taken from reference TRBV29-1 and TRBJ1-2, reads SAVISQKPSRDICQRGTSLTIQCQVDSQVTMMFWYRQQPGQSLTLIATANQGSEATYESGFVIDKFPISRPNLTFSTLTVSNMSPEDSSIYLCSVAQGGYGYTFGSGTRLTVV.

This rearrangement joins TRBV4-1 to TRBJ2-7; tentative D call: TRBD2 (5 bases). The CDR3 runs 16 residues. The germline V gene encodes CDR1 MGHRA and CDR2 YSYEKL. Between the trimmed V and J ends, which lost 3 bases and 5 bases, there was a span of 20 bases. In DNA, the CDR3 is TGCGCCAGCAGCCAGCCCCTAAGAGGGAGTAGAGACGAGCAGTACTTC. As protein: CASSQPLRGSRDEQYF.

CDR3 residues: CASSPPSAGTGFYGYTF. CDR3 nucleotide sequence: TGTGCCAGCAGCCCTCCCAGTGCCGGGACAGGGTTCTATGGCTACACCTTC. V and J are TRBV5-4 and TRBJ1-2; 9 positions agree with TRBD1. This CDR3 spans 17 amino acids. The V gene end was trimmed by 4 bases and the J gene end by 4 bases; junction bases not matched to a gene: 14. Germline CDR1 reads SGHNT; CDR2 reads YYREEE (reference sequence). The full variable domain, in which reference TRBV5-4 and TRBJ1-2 provide the parts outside the CDR3, is ETGVTQSPTHLIKTRGQQVTLRCSSQSGHNTVSWYQQALGQGPQFIFQYYREEENGRGNFPPRFSGLQFPNYSSELNVNALELDDSALYLCASSPPSAGTGFYGYTFGSGTRLTVV.

V is TRBV18 and J is TRBJ1-5; D gene uncertain. Deletions cut 2 bases from V and 3 bases from J, with 8 bases between. The CDR3 sequence is 14 residues long. Germline CDR1 KGHSH, CDR2 LQKENI. The CDR3 nucleotides read TGTGCCAGCTCACCAGGTATAGTCAATCAGCCCCAGCATTTT. Protein sequence: CASSPGIVNQPQHF.

The chain links TRBV7-9 to TRBJ2-7; TRBD1 is a possible D gene (5 bases). CDR1 is SEHNR and CDR2 is FQNEAQ in the germline V gene (reference sequence). This CDR3 has 13 amino acids. The V end lost 1 base, the J end lost 6 bases, and 10 bases lay between the germline ends. The CDR3 nucleotides are TGTGCCAGCAGCTTAGTAATCAGGGCCGAGCAGTACTTC. Protein: CASSLVIRAEQYF.

The chain links TRBV28 to TRBJ1-6, with D possibly TRBD1 on 5 matching bases. Trimming stripped 5 bases from V and 6 bases from J, with 14 bases between. The V gene's germline CDR1 is MDHEN and CDR2 SYDVKM. The CDR3 is 15 residues long. The CDR3 is CASSRDSRLNSPLHF. The CDR3 nucleotides read TGTGCCAGCAGTCGAGACAGTAGACTTAATTCACCCCTCCACTTT.

The J gene is TRBJ1-4, the V gene TRBV30; D uncertain. The CDR3 has 13 residues. Germline V gene data show CDR1 as GTSNPN and CDR2 as SVGIG (reference sequence). Trimming pared 0 bases from V and 3 bases from J, leaving 5 bases between. CDR3 protein: CAWSVRANEKLFF. As DNA, the CDR3 is TGTGCCTGGAGTGTACGCGCTAATGAAAAACTGTTTTTT.

The rearrangement links TRBV10-3 to TRBJ2-3; a weak D match, TRBD1 (5 bases). This CDR3 comprises 15 residues. Germline assignment: CDR1 ENHRY and CDR2 SYGVKD. Deletions cut 1 base from V and 1 base from J, with 9 bases between. The CDR3 nucleotides are TGTGCCATCAGTGAGTGGGGCGAGGGCACAGATACGCAGTATTTT. It translates to CAISEWGEGTDTQYF.

The rearrangement links TRBV5-1 to TRBJ2-1; D perhaps matches TRBD1 (6 bases). Trimming took 5 bases from V and 8 from J, leaving 20 bases between them. This CDR3 has 15 residues. The V gene's germline CDR1 is SGHRS and CDR2 YFSETQ. CDR3 bases: TGCGCCAGCAGACACAGGGACCCCACTTTCGATGAGCAGTTCTTC. Translation: CASRHRDPTFDEQFF.

This clone was seen only a few times. V gene TRBV6-4 combines with J gene TRBJ1-2; TRBD1 matches 8 bases. Losses at the gene ends were 4 bases for V and 6 bases for J; bases not matched to a gene: 7. This CDR3 comprises 14 residues. CDR1 is MRHNA, CDR2 SNTAGT, per germline. The CDR3 DNA reads as TGTGCCAGCAGTGGTTGGACAGGGAAGGATGGCTACACCTTC. This sequence encodes CASSGWTGKDGYTF.

V usage is TRBV10-3 and J usage is TRBJ2-5; 7 bases line up with TRBD1. CDR1 is ENHRY, CDR2 SYGVKD, per germline. V lost 4 bases to trimming and J lost 5 bases; unmatched junction nucleotides: 13. The CDR3 has 16 amino acids. CDR3 amino acids: CAISGGYRDSQETQYF. DNA for the CDR3: TGTGCCATCAGTGGGGGATACCGGGACAGTCAGGAGACCCAGTACTTC.

The V and J genes are TRBV6-4 and TRBJ1-2, with 9 bases identical to TRBD1. J lost 6 bases, V lost 2 bases, and 4 bases had no gene match. The CDR3 is 14 residues long. Germline V gene sequence: CDR1 MRHNA, CDR2 SNTAGT. Here the CDR3 reads CASSDRDRANGYTF. CDR3 sequence (DNA): TGTGCCAGCAGTGACAGGGACAGGGCGAATGGCTACACCTTC.

In its sample, this clone was seen a few times. The J gene is TRBJ1-2, the V gene TRBV7-8, with D perhaps matching TRBD1 (5 bases). V gave up 5 bases and J gave up 3 bases, with 10 bases separating them. The CDR3 has 13 amino acids. Looked up from germline, CDR1 is SGHVS and CDR2 is FQNEAQ. Here the CDR3 reads CASSPQQDYGYTF. The CDR3, as DNA: TGTGCCAGCAGCCCCCAACAGGACTATGGCTACACCTTC. Full variable domain (remainder filled in from reference TRBV7-8 and TRBJ1-2): GAGVSQSPRYKVAKRGQDVALRCDPISGHVSLFWYQQALGQGPEFLTYFQNEAQLDKSGLPSDRFFAERPEGSVSTLKIQRTQQEDSAVYLCASSPQQDYGYTFGSGTRLTVV.

V gene TRBV5-4 combines with J gene TRBJ2-1; D perhaps matches TRBD2 (5 bases). Between the trimmed V and J ends, which lost 2 bases and 7 bases, there was a span of 7 bases. Per germline, CDR1 SGHNT and CDR2 YYREEE (reference sequence). This CDR3 comprises 12 residues. Here the CDR3 reads CASSLSGNEQFF. As DNA, the CDR3 is TGTGCCAGCAGCTTAAGCGGAAATGAGCAGTTCTTC.

The chain uses TRBV7-6 and TRBJ2-2; 7 nucleotides align to TRBD1. Trimming cost V 4 bases and J 0 bases; bases outside gene matches: 2. The CDR3 totals 15 residues. CDR1 is SGHVS, CDR2 FNYEAQ, per germline. The CDR3 is CASSSGQPNTGELFF. CDR3 nucleotide sequence: TGTGCCAGCAGCTCGGGACAGCCGAACACCGGGGAGCTGTTTTTT.

This clone was recorded only once. The genes are TRBV28 and TRBJ1-5; D may be TRBD1 (5 bases). Germline V gene sequence: CDR1 MDHEN, CDR2 SYDVKM. V gave up 3 bases and J gave up 3 bases, with 12 bases separating them. This CDR3 contains 15 residues. The chain's CDR3 is CASSLGQHYNQPQHF. The CDR3 bases are TGTGCCAGCAGTTTGGGGCAGCACTACAATCAGCCCCAGCATTTT.

The rearrangement links TRBV6-5 to TRBJ2-3; the D gene is possibly TRBD2 (5 bases). Per the germline V gene, CDR1 is MNHEY and CDR2 is SVGAGI. CDR3 length: 13 residues. V was shortened by 8 bases and J by 5 bases, with 14 bases between the two germline ends. The CDR3 DNA follows: TGTGCCAGCTCGCCCGCGCGGGTAGATACGCAGTATTTT. Its translation: CASSPARVDTQYF.

V and J are TRBV30 and TRBJ1-4; a weak D match, TRBD1 (6 bases). This CDR3 has 14 amino acids. Trimming took 0 bases from V and 4 from J, leaving 9 bases between them. Germline values: CDR1 GTSNPN, CDR2 SVGIG (reference sequence). In nucleotides, the CDR3 is TGTGCCTGGAGTGTAGGGACAAGTAATGAAAAACTGTTTTTT. Its translation: CAWSVGTSNEKLFF.

This rearrangement joins TRBV4-1 to TRBJ1-2; TRBD1 agrees at 7 bases. This CDR3 contains 16 residues. J lost 0 bases, V lost 0 bases, and 4 bases had no gene match. From germline, CDR1 is MGHRA and CDR2 YSYEKL. CDR3 sequence (DNA): TGCGCCAGCAGCCAAGATCAGGGGGTCGCTAACTATGGCTACACCTTC. Encoded protein: CASSQDQGVANYGYTF.

The V gene is TRBV14, the J gene TRBJ2-4; D might be TRBD1 (6 bases). This CDR3 region has 15 residues. Trimming took 7 bases from V and 3 from J, leaving 16 bases between them. Germline CDR1 SGHDN, CDR2 FVKESK. CDR3 in DNA: TGTGCCAGCACTAAGTCAGGGGCTAACAAAAACATTCAGTACTTC. Translated: CASTKSGANKNIQYF.

The chain combines TRBV30 with TRBJ1-1; 7 nucleotides align to TRBD1. V shed 0 bases, J shed 1 base, and the junction held 23 bases outside the gene matches. CDR3 length: 21 amino acids. Germline V gene data show CDR1 as GTSNPN and CDR2 as SVGIG (reference sequence). The CDR3: CAWSVIRGQSETSIRNTEAFF. Here the CDR3 DNA reads TGTGCCTGGAGTGTAATACGGGGACAGTCCGAGACGTCGATTAGGAACACTGAAGCTTTCTTT.

J is TRBJ2-5 and V is TRBV18, with D possibly being TRBD1 (6 bases). The germline V gene has CDR1 KGHSH and CDR2 LQKENI. Between the trimmed V and J ends, which lost 3 bases and 5 bases, there was a span of 13 bases. CDR3 size: 14 residues. The CDR3 DNA sequence: TGTGCCAGCTCACCCTGGACAGAAAGGGAGACCCAGTACTTC. Its translation is CASSPWTERETQYF.

This clone was detected once. The chain couples TRBV10-3 to TRBJ2-1; tentatively, D is TRBD2 (6 bases). The CDR3 runs 14 residues. V was cut by 10 bases and J by 0 bases, with 13 bases left in between. The germline gives CDR1 ENHRY, CDR2 SYGVKD. Here the CDR3 reads CASRDGSSYNEQFF. Written as DNA, the CDR3 is TGTGCCAGCCGGGACGGGAGCTCCTACAATGAGCAGTTCTTC.